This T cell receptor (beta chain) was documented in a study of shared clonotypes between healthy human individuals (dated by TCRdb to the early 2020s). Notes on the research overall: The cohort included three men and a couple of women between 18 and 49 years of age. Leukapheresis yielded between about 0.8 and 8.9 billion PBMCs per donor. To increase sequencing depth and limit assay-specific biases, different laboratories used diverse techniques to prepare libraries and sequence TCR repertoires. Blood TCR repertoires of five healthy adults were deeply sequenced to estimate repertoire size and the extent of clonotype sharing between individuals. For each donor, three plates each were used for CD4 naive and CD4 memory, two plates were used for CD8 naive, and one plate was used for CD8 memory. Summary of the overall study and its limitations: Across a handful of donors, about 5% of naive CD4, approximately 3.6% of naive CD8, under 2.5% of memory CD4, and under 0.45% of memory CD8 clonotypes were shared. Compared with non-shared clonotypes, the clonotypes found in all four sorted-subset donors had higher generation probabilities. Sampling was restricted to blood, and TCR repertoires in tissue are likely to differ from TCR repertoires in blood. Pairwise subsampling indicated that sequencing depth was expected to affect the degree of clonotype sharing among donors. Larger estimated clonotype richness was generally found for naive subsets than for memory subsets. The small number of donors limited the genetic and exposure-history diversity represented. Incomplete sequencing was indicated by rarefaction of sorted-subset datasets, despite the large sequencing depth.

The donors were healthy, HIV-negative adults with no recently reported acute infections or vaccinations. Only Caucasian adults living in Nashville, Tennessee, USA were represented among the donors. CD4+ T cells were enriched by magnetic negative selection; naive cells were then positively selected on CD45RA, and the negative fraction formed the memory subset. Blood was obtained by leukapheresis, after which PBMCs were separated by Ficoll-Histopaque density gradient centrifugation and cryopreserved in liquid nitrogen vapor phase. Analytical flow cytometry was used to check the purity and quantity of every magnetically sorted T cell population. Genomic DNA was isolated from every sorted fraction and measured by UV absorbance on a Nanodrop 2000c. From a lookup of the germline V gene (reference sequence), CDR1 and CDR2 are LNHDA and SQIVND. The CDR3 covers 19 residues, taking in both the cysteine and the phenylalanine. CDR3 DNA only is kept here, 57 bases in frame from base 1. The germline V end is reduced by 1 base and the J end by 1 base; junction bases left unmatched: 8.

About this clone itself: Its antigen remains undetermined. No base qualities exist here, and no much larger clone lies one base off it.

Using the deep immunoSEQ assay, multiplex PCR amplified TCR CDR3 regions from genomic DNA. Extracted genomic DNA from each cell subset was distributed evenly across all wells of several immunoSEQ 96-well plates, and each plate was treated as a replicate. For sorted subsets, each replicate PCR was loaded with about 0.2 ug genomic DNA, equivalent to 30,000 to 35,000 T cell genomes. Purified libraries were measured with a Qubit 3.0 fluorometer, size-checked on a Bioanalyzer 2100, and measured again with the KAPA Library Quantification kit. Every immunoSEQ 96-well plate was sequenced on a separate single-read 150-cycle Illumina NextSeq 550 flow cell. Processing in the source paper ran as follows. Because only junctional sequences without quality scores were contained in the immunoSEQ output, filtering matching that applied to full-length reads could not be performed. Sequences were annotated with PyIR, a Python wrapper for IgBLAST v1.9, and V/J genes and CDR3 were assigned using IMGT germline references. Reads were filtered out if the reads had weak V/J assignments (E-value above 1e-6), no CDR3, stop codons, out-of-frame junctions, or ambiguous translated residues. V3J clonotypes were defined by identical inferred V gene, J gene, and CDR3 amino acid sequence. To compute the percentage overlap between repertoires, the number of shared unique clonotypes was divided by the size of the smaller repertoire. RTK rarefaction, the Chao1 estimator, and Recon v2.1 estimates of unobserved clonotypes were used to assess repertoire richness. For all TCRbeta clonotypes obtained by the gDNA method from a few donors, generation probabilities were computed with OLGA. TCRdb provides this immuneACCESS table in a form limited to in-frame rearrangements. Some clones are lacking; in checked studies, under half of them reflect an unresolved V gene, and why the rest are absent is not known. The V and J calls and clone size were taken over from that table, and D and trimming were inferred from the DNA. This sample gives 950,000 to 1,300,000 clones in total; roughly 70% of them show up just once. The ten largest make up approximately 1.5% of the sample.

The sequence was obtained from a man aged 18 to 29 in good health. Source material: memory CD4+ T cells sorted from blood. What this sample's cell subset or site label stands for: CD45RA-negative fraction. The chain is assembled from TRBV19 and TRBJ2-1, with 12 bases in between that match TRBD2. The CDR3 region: CASSIVASGRAGSYNEQFF. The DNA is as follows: TGTGCCAGTAGTATAGTTGCTAGCGGGAGGGCCGGGTCCTACAATGAGCAGTTCTTC.